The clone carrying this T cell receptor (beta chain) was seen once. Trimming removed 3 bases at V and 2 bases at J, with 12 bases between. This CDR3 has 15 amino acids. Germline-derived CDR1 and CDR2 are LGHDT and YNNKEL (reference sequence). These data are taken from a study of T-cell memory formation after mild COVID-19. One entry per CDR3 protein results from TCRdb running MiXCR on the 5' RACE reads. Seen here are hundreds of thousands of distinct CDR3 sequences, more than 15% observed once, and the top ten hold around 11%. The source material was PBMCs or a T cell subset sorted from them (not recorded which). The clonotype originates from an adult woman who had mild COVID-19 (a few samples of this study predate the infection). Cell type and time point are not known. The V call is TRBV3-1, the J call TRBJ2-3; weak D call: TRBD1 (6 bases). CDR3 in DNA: TGTGCCAGCAGCCAGTCGACAGGCAACACAGATACGCAGTATTTT. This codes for CASSQSTGNTDTQYF.